The 9 T cell receptor beta chains below all came from one sample that was sequenced in a study of blood T cell repertoires in COVID-19. The repertoire was sequenced with immunoSEQ multiplex PCR; TCRdb's copy has only in-frame clones and lacks some. The sample has fewer than 350,000 clones, about 85% seen once. Material for sequencing was PBMCs or T cells enriched from blood (not recorded which). These receptor sequences come from a woman aged 30 to 39 who had been exposed to COVID-19.

This sequence joins TRBV3-1 (or the pseudogene TRBV3-2) and TRBJ1-1, with D perhaps TRBD1 (5 bases). Per the germline V gene, CDR1 is LGHDT and CDR2 is YNNKEL (reference sequence). V lost 4 bases and J lost 9, with 24 bases in between. The CDR3 length is 16 residues. The DNA of the CDR3 is TGTGCCAGCAGCCCATTTTCAGGGATCCCCTCTAGAAAAGCTTTCTTT. It yields the protein CASSPFSGIPSRKAFF.

The chain links TRBV28 to TRBJ1-6; the D gene is possibly TRBD1 (6 bases). The CDR3 loop spans 15 amino acids. V shed 2 bases and J shed 5 bases, with 10 bases lying between them. Germline CDR1 reads MDHEN; CDR2 reads SYDVKM. The CDR3, as DNA: TGTGCCAGCAGTTTAACAGGGCCGAATAATTCACCCCTCCACTTT. Amino acid sequence: CASSLTGPNNSPLHF.

This chain connects TRBV19 to TRBJ2-7; maybe TRBD2 (6 bases). The CDR3 covers 13 residues. The V and J ends lost 4 bases and 6 bases respectively, with 13 bases between them. CDR1 and CDR2 from the germline V gene are LNHDA and SQIVND (reference sequence). CDR3 sequence: CASSRLLGGEQYF. CDR3 in DNA: TGTGCCAGTAGTAGACTACTGGGGGGCGAGCAGTACTTC.

The chain uses TRBV5-5 and TRBJ1-1; a possible D gene is TRBD1 (6 bases). Looked up from germline, CDR1 is SGHKS and CDR2 is YYEKEE (reference sequence). V lost 4 bases to trimming and J lost 3 bases, with 16 bases between them. CDR3 length equals 15 residues. This chain's CDR3 is CASSPGQPYYTEAFF. In nucleotides, the CDR3 is TGTGCCAGCAGCCCTGGACAGCCATACTACACTGAAGCTTTCTTT.

The J gene is TRBJ2-3, the V gene TRBV5-8, with TRBD2 matching 11 bases. The CDR3 spans 17 residues. In germline, CDR1 is SGHTS, CDR2 YDEGEE. V gave up 4 bases and J gave up 7 bases; unmatched junction bases: 14. DNA for the CDR3: TGTGCCAGCAGCCGGATAACCTCTAGCGGGGGGAGCAATACGCAGTATTTT. Its translation is CASSRITSSGGSNTQYF.

This chain links TRBV6-5 with TRBJ2-7, with D possibly matching TRBD2 (6 bases). The germline V gene encodes CDR1 MNHEY and CDR2 SVGAGI. The CDR3 extends over 14 amino acids. Trimming pared 5 bases from V and 4 bases from J, leaving 15 bases between. Written as DNA, the CDR3 is TGTGCCAGCAGTAGGACCTGGGGGGATTACGAGCAGTACTTC. Translating gives CASSRTWGDYEQYF.

The V gene is TRBV5-1, the J gene TRBJ2-5; a weak D match, TRBD2 (6 bases). The CDR3 length is 13 residues. CDR1 is SGHRS, CDR2 YFSETQ, per germline. Trimming removed 3 bases at V and 4 bases at J, with 10 bases between. The CDR3 DNA reads TGCGCCAGCAGCTCGGGGAGGCTAGAGACCCAGTACTTC. This gives the protein CASSSGRLETQYF. Looking up the rest from reference TRBV5-1 and TRBJ2-5 gives the full variable domain: KAGVTQTPRYLIKTRGQQVTLSCSPISGHRSVSWYQQTPGQGLQFLFEYFSETQRNKGNFPGRFSGRQFSNSRSEMNVSTLELGDSALYLCASSSGRLETQYFGPGTRLLVL.

The rearrangement joins TRBV2 to TRBJ1-4, with D possibly matching TRBD1 (6 bases). V dropped 4 bases and J dropped 0 bases, with 12 bases sitting between them. Germline V gene lookup returns CDR1 SNHLY and CDR2 FYNNEI. The CDR3 spans 16 residues. CDR3 bases: TGTGCCAGCAGTGGGGACATCTCCGCAACTAATGAAAAACTGTTTTTT. This encodes CASSGDISATNEKLFF. Together with reference TRBV2 and TRBJ1-4, the CDR3 gives the full variable domain: EPEVTQTPSHQVTQMGQEVILRCVPISNHLYFYWYRQILGQKVEFLVSFYNNEISEKSEIFDDQFSVERPDGSNFTLKIRSTKLEDSAMYFCASSGDISATNEKLFFGSGTQLSVL.

The chain has TRBV18 and TRBJ2-7; 9 bases fit TRBD1. Trimming at V came to 3 bases and at J to 6 bases, leaving 6 bases not matched to a gene. Germline lookup yields CDR1 KGHSH and CDR2 LQKENI. The CDR3 length is 14 residues. The CDR3 sequence: CASSPDRGWSEQYF. CDR3 coding DNA: TGTGCCAGCTCACCGGACAGGGGCTGGTCCGAGCAGTACTTC. Full variable domain (rest looked up from reference TRBV18 and TRBJ2-7): NAGVMQNPRHLVRRRGQEARLRCSPMKGHSHVYWYRQLPEEGLKFMVYLQKENIIDESGMPKERFSAEFPKEGPSILRIQQVVRGDSAAYFCASSPDRGWSEQYFGPGTRLTVT.